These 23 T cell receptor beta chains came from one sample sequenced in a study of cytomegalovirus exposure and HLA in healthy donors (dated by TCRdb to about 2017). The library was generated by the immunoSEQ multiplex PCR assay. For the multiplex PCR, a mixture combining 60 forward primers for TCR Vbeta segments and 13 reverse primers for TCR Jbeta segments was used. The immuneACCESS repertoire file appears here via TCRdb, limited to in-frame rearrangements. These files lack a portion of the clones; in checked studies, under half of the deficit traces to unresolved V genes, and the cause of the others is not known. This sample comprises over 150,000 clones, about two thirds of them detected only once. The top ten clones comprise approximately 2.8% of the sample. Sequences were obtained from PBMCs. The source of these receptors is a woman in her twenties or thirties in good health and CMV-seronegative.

This CDR3 is CATESRDRGHNEQFF. CDR3 DNA sequence: TGTGCCACCGAGAGCCGGGACAGGGGGCATAATGAGCAGTTCTTC. V and J are TRBV28 and TRBJ2-1; 12 bases are a match to TRBD1. The germline CDR1 and CDR2 sequences are MDHEN and SYDVKM. This CDR3 has 15 amino acids. Trimming cost V 10 bases and J 7 bases; bases outside gene matches: 11.

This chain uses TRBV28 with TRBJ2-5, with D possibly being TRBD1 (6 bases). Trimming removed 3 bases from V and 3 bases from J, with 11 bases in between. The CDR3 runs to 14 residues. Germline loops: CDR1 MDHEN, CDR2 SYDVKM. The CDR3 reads CASSFGSGEETQYF. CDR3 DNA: TGTGCCAGCAGTTTCGGCTCAGGGGAAGAGACCCAGTACTTC.

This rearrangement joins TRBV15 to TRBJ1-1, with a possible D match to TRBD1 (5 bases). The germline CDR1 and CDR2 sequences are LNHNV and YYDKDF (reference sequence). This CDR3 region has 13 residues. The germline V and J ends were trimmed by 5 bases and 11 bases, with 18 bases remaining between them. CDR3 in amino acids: CATSPRTFGAAFF. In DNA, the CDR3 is TGTGCCACCAGCCCACGGACATTCGGTGCGGCTTTCTTT.

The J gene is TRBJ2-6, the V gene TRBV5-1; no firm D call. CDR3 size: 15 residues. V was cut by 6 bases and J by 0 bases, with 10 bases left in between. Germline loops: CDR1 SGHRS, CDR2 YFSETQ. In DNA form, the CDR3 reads TGCGCCAGCAACCCAACCTACTCTGGGGCCAACGTCCTGACTTTC. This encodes CASNPTYSGANVLTF.

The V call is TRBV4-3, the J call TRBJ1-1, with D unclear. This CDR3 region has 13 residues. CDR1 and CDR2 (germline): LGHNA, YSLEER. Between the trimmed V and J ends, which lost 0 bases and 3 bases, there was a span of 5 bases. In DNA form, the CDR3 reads TGCGCCAGCAGCCAAGACTCGGACACTGAAGCTTTCTTT. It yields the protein CASSQDSDTEAFF.

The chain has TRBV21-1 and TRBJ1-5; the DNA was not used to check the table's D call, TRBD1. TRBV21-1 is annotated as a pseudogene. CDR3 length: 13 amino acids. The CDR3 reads CASLQVTNQPQHF. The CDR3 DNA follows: TGTGCCAGCTTGCAGGTCACTAATCAGCCCCAGCATTTT.

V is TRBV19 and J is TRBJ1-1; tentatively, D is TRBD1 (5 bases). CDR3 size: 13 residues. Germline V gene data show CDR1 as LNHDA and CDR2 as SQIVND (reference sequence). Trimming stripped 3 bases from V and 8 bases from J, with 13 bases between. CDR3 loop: CASSMSGPGEAFF. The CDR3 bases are TGTGCCAGTAGTATGAGCGGGCCAGGGGAAGCTTTCTTT.

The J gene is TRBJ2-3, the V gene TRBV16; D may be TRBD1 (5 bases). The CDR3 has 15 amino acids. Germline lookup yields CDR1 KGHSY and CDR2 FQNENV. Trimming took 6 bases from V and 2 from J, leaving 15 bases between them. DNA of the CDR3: TGTGCCAGCAGTCGCAGCAGGGTTTCCACAGATACGCAGTATTTT. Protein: CASSRSRVSTDTQYF.

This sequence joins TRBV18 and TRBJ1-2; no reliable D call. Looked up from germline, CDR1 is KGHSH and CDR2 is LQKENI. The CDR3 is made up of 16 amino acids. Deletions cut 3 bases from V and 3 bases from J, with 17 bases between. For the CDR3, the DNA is TGTGCCAGCTCACCGAGCGAGGTCGTCCTACACTATGGCTACACCTTC. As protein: CASSPSEVVLHYGYTF. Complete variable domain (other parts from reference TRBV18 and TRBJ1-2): NAGVMQNPRHLVRRRGQEARLRCSPMKGHSHVYWYRQLPEEGLKFMVYLQKENIIDESGMPKERFSAEFPKEGPSILRIQQVVRGDSAAYFCASSPSEVVLHYGYTFGSGTRLTVV.

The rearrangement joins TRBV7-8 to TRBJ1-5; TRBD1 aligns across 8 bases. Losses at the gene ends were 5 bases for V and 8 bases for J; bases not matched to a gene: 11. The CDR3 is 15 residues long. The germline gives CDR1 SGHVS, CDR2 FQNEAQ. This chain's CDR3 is CASSPWPHRGEPQHF. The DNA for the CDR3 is TGTGCCAGCAGCCCCTGGCCCCACAGGGGGGAGCCCCAGCATTTT.

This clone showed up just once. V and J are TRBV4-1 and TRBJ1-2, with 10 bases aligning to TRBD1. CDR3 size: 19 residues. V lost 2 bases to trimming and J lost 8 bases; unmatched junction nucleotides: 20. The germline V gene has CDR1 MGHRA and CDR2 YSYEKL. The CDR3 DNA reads TGCGCCAGCAGCCAAAGAACGGGTATAGGGGACAGGGGATTTGGCGGCTACACCTTC. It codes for CASSQRTGIGDRGFGGYTF.

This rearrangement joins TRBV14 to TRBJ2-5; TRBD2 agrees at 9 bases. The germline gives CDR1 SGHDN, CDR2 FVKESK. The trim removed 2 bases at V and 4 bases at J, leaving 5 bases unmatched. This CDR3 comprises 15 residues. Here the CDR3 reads CASSQRGTSSETQYF. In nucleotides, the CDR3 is TGTGCCAGCAGCCAACGCGGGACTAGCTCAGAGACCCAGTACTTC.

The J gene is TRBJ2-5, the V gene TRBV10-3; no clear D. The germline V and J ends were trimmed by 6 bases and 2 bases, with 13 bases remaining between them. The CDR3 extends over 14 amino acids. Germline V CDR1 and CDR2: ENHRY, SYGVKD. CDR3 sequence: CAIRDPGSQETQYF. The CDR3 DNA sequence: TGTGCCATCAGAGACCCCGGGTCGCAAGAGACCCAGTACTTC.

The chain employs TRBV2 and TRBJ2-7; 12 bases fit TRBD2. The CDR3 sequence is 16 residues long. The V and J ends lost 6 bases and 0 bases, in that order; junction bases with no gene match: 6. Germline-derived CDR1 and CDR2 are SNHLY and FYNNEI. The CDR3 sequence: CASRGGLAGHSYEQYF. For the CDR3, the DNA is TGTGCCAGCAGGGGAGGACTAGCGGGGCACTCCTACGAGCAGTACTTC.

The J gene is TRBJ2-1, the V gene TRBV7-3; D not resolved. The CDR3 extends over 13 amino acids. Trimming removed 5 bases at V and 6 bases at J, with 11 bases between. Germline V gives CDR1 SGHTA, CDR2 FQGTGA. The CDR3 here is CASSPARGNEQFF. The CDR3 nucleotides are TGTGCCAGCAGCCCGGCCCGCGGCAATGAGCAGTTCTTC.

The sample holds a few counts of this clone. The CDR3 reads CASSLDGTSGRADHEQYF. CDR3 nucleotides: TGTGCCAGCAGCTTGGATGGGACTAGCGGGAGGGCCGACCACGAGCAGTACTTC. The rearrangement links TRBV5-4 to TRBJ2-5, with 16 nucleotides matching TRBD2. The last part of the DNA fits TRBJ2-7 better; the J call may be wrong. CDR3 length: 18 residues. CDR1 is SGHNT, CDR2 YYREEE, per germline (reference sequence).

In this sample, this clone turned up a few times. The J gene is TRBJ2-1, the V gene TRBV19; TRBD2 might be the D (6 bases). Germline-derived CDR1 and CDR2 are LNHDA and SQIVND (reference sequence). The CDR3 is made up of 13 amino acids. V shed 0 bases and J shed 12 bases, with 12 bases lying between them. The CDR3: CASSIDDRGWQFF. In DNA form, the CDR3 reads TGTGCCAGTAGTATAGATGACCGGGGGTGGCAGTTCTTC.

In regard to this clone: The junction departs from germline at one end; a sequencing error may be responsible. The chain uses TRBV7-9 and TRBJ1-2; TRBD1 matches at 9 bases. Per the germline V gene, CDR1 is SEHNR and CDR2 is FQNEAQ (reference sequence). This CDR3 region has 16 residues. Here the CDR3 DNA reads TGTGTCAGCAGCTACTACAGGGGGCAAGGGAACTATGGCTACACCTTC. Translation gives CVSSYYRGQGNYGYTF. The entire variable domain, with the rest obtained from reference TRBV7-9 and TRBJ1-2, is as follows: DTGVSQNPRHKITKRGQNVTFRCDPISEHNRLYWYRQTLGQGPEFLTYFQNEAQLEKSRLLSDRFSAERPKGSFSTLEIQRTEQGDSAMYLCVSSYYRGQGNYGYTFGSGTRLTVV.

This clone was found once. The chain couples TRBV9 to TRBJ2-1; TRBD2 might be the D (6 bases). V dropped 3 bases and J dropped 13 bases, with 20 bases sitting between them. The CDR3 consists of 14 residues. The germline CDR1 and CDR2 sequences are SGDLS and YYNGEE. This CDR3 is CASSGTLMGGYQFF. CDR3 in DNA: TGTGCCAGCAGCGGAACCCTTATGGGGGGTTATCAGTTCTTC.

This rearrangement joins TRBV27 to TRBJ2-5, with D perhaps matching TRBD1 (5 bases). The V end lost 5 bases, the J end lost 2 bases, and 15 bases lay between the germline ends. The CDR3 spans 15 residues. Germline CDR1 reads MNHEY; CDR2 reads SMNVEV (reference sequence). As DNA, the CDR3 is TGTGCCAGCAGTCCGCGTTGGGGCTATCAAGAGACCCAGTACTTC. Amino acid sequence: CASSPRWGYQETQYF.

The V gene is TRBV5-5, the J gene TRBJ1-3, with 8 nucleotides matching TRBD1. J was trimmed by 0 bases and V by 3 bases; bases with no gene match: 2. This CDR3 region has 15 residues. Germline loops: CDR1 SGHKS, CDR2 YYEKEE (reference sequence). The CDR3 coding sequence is TGTGCCAGCAGCTGGGACAGGCTCTCTGGAAACACCATATATTTT. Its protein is CASSWDRLSGNTIYF.

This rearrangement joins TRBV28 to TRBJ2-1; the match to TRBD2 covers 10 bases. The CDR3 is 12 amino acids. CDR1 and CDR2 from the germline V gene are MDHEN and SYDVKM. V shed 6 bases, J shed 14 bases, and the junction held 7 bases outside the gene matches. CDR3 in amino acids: CASSRTSGGEFF. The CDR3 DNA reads TGTGCCAGCAGCCGGACTAGCGGTGGAGAGTTCTTC. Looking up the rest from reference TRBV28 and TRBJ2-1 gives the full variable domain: DVKVTQSSRYLVKRTGEKVFLECVQDMDHENMFWYRQDPGLGLRLIYFSYDVKMKEKGDIPEGYSVSREKKERFSLILESASTNQTSMYLCASSRTSGGEFFGPGTRLTVL.

CDR3 coding DNA: TGTGCCAGCAGCTCAGGACAGGATGGCTACACCTTC. It is translated as CASSSGQDGYTF. The V gene is TRBV11-2, the J gene TRBJ1-2; the match to TRBD1 covers 7 bases. The V gene's germline CDR1 is SGHAT and CDR2 FQNNGV. The CDR3 runs 12 residues. V gave up 4 bases and J gave up 6 bases; unmatched junction bases: 2.